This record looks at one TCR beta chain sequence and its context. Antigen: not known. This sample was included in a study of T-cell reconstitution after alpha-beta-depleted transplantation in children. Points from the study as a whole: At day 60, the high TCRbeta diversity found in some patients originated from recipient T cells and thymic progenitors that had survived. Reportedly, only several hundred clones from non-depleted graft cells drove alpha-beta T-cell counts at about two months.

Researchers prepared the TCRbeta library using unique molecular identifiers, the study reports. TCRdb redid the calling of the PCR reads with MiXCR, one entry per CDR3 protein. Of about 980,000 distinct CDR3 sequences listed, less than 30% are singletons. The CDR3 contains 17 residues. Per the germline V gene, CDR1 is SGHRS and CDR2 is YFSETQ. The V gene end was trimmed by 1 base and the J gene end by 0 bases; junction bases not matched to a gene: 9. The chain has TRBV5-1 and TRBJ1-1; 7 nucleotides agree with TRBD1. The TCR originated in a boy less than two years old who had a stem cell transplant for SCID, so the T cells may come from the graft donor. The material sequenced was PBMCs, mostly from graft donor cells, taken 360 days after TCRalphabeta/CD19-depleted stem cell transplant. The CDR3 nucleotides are TGCGCCAGCAGCTTGAAGCTACAGGGGAACGTGAACACTGAAGCTTTCTTT. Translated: CASSLKLQGNVNTEAFF. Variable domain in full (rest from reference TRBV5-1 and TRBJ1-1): KAGVTQTPRYLIKTRGQQVTLSCSPISGHRSVSWYQQTPGQGLQFLFEYFSETQRNKGNFPGRFSGRQFSNSRSEMNVSTLELGDSALYLCASSLKLQGNVNTEAFFGQGTRLTVV.